The clone carrying this TCR beta chain was observed a few times. The source of the sample is a study of blood T cell repertoires in COVID-19. Two negative PCRs, clearance, or symptom resolution had been documented for recovered Cohort 3 donors. In the study's own analysis: Reference gene primer amplification gave nucleated cell count estimates. Using immunoSEQ multiplex PCR, the repertoire was profiled, and TCRdb retains in-frame clones only, with some absent. Clonal size and the V and J genes are those of that table, whereas D and trimming came from the DNA. This sample has 220,000 or so clones, with around 84% found just once. Sequences were obtained from PBMCs or T cells enriched from blood (not recorded which). The TCR sequence derives from a middle-aged woman who had recovered from COVID-19.

CDR3 nucleotides: TGTGCCATCAGTGACCCTGGGACAGGGGGCCGAAACACCATATATTTT. Translated, it gives CAISDPGTGGRNTIYF. The V gene is TRBV10-3, the J gene TRBJ1-3, with 12 bases lining up with TRBD1. With V trimmed by 3 bases and J by 5 bases, 5 bases remained unmatched. Germline loops: CDR1 ENHRY, CDR2 SYGVKD. CDR3 length: 16 residues.